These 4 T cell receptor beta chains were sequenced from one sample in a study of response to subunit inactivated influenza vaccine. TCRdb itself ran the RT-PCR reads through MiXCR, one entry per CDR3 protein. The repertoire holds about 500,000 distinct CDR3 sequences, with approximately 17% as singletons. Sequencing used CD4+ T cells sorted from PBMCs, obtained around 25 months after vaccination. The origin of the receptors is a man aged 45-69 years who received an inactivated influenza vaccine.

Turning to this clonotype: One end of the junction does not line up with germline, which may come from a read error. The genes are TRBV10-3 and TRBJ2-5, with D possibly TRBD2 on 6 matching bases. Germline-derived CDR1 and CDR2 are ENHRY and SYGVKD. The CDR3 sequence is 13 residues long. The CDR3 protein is CATRRSGEETQYF. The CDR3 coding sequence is TGTGCCACACGTCGTTCGGGAGAAGAGACCCAGTATTTC.

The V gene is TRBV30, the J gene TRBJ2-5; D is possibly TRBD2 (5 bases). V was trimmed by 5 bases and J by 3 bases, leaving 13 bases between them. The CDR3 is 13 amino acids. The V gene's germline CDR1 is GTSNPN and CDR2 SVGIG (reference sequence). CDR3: CAWDNGVKETQYF. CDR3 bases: TGTGCCTGGGACAACGGGGTTAAAGAGACCCAGTACTTC.

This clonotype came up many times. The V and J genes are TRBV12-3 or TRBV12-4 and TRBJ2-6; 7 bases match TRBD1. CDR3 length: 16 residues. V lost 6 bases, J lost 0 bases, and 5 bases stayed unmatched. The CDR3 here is CASSLDRFSGANVLTF. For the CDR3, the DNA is TGTGCCAGCAGCCTGGACAGGTTCTCTGGGGCCAACGTCCTGACTTTC.

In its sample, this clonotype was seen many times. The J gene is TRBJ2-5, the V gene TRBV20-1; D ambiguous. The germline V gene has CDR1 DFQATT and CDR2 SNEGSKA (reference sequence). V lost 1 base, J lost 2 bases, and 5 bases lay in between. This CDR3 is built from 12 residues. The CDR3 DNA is TGCAGTGCTAGAGGGTGGCAAGAGACCCAGTACTTC. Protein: CSARGWQETQYF.